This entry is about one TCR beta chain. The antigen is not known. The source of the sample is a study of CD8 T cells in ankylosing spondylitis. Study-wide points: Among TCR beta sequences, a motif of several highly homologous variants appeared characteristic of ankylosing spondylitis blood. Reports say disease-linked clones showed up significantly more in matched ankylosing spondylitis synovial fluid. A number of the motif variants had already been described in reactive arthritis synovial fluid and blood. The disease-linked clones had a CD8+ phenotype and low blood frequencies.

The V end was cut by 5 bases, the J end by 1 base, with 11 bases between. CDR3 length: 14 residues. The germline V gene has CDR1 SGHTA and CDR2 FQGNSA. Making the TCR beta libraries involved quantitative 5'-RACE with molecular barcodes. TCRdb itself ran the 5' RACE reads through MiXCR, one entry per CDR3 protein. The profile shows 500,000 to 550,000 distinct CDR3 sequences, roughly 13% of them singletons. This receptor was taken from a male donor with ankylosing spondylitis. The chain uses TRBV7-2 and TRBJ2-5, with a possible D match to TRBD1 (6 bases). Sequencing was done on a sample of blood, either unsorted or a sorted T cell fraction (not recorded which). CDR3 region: CASSNLGGQETQYF. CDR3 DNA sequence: TGTGCCAGCAGCAATCTAGGGGGCCAAGAGACCCAGTACTTC.